This T cell receptor beta chain is drawn from a study of shared T cell receptors in the human thymus. TCRdb keeps only in-frame clones here, not all; method: immunoSEQ multiplex PCR. The table shows roughly 700,000 clones, with 88% occurring only once. Between the trimmed V and J ends, which lost 2 bases and 2 bases, there was a span of 10 bases. This CDR3 contains 14 residues. Germline V gene lookup returns CDR1 MNHEY and CDR2 SMNVEV (reference sequence). The table lists this clone with a few counts. These records were also assigned to another study, of human thymus T cells. That paper states: Healthy Finnish infants having corrective surgery for congenital heart defects served as donors. Corrective heart surgery yielded the resections from which the thymus tissue came. Thymic and blood repertoires seemed to favor certain V and J genes.

Sequenced: thymocytes. J is TRBJ2-7 and V is TRBV27, with D tentatively TRBD1 (6 bases). The TCR comes from a boy younger than two with a congenital heart defect. In nucleotides, the CDR3 is TGTGCCAGCAGTTTAACCGGGACACCCTACGAGCAGTACTTC. Its translation is CASSLTGTPYEQYF.